The 16 T cell receptor beta chains in this list originate from one sample, sequenced in a study of identifying expanded T cells in peripheral blood. Here immunoSEQ multiplex PCR was the method, and the copy in TCRdb shows in-frame clones only, minus some. Of about 100,000 clones detected, 80% to 90% appear once; the ten largest clones hold 5% to 6.5%. The sequencing input was blood. The receptors derive from a person aged 18-70 years in good health.

This clone was recorded only once. The chain links TRBV29-1 to TRBJ1-2; the D is unclear. Germline V gene lookup returns CDR1 SQVTM and CDR2 ANQGSEA. Trimming stripped 4 bases from V and 10 bases from J, with 13 bases between. This CDR3 has 11 amino acids. CDR3 sequence reads: CSVGSGTAYTF. In DNA form, the CDR3 reads TGCAGCGTTGGAAGCGGTACCGCCTACACCTTC.

This clone came up a few times. V and J are TRBV6-1 and TRBJ1-3; no clear D. Deletions cut 5 bases from V and 4 bases from J, with 9 bases between. This CDR3 has 13 residues. Looked up from germline, CDR1 is MNHNS and CDR2 is SASEGT. The chain's CDR3 is CASSTNRGNTIYF. CDR3 bases: TGTGCCAGCAGTACAAACCGGGGAAACACCATATATTTT.

The J gene is TRBJ2-1, the V gene TRBV7-9, with a weak D call TRBD1 (5 bases). V was trimmed by 0 bases and J by 3 bases, leaving 12 bases between them. Germline assignment: CDR1 SEHNR and CDR2 FQNEAQ (reference sequence). The CDR3 totals 16 residues. The CDR3 DNA follows: TGTGCCAGCAGCTTAGCGCAAGGGGCTAACTACAATGAGCAGTTCTTC. Its translation: CASSLAQGANYNEQFF.

The chain joins TRBV7-2 to TRBJ1-5; D is uncertain. This CDR3 contains 15 residues. Germline V gene data show CDR1 as SGHTA and CDR2 as FQGNSA. With 1 base removed from V and 2 bases from J, the gap between germline ends came to 9 bases. CDR3 nucleotides: TGTGCCAGCAGCTTAGGCACAGCCCGCAATCAGCCCCAGCATTTT. The encoded protein is CASSLGTARNQPQHF.

V is TRBV4-1 and J is TRBJ1-5, with D uncertain. The CDR3 spans 15 residues. Trimming left V 1 base short and J 1 base short, with 8 bases between. Germline V gives CDR1 MGHRA, CDR2 YSYEKL. The CDR3 protein is CASSQVESSNQPQHF. The CDR3 nucleotides read TGCGCCAGCAGCCAAGTCGAGTCGAGCAATCAGCCCCAGCATTTT.

This chain connects TRBV2 to TRBJ1-3, with 8 nucleotides matching TRBD1. Per the germline V gene, CDR1 is SNHLY and CDR2 is FYNNEI. The CDR3 covers 14 residues. After removal of 11 bases from V and 4 bases from J, the junction contained 10 bases not matched to a gene. CDR3 region: CASDREGTGNTIYF. In DNA form, the CDR3 reads TGTGCCTCGGACAGGGAGGGAACGGGAAACACCATATATTTT.

The chain uses TRBV20-1 and TRBJ1-2, with 7 nucleotides matching TRBD1. The V segment lost 5 bases and the J segment 8 bases; nucleotides outside the gene matches: 5. The length of the CDR3 is 11 residues. The germline V gene encodes CDR1 DFQATT and CDR2 SNEGSKA (reference sequence). The CDR3 coding sequence is TGCAGTGCTCGAGGGGGCGACGGCTACACCTTC. This translates into CSARGGDGYTF.

The V and J genes are TRBV7-2 and TRBJ2-7, with a possible D match to TRBD1 (5 bases). Per the germline V gene, CDR1 is SGHTA and CDR2 is FQGNSA. The CDR3 is 14 residues long. With 2 bases removed from V and 7 bases from J, the gap between germline ends came to 15 bases. The CDR3 protein is CASSLRTQVGEQYF. CDR3 nucleotide sequence: TGTGCCAGCAGCTTACGGACACAGGTGGGGGAGCAGTACTTC.

The J gene is TRBJ1-4, the V gene TRBV7-9; D perhaps matches TRBD1 (5 bases). The CDR3 consists of 15 residues. CDR1 SEHNR and CDR2 FQNEAQ come from the germline V gene (reference sequence). Trimming removed 8 bases from V and 3 bases from J, with 16 bases in between. The CDR3 loop is CASSEQAGANEKLFF. The CDR3 DNA follows: TGTGCCAGCTCGGAACAGGCGGGGGCTAATGAAAAACTGTTTTTT.

This clone has a handful of counts. This sequence joins TRBV2 and TRBJ1-2; D possibly corresponds to TRBD1 (6 bases). The CDR3 covers 12 residues. V lost 5 bases and J 7 bases, leaving 11 bases between the germline ends. Germline CDR1 reads SNHLY; CDR2 reads FYNNEI. The CDR3 region has the DNA TGTGCCAGCAGTCCAGGGGCCGGTGGCTACACCTTC. It encodes CASSPGAGGYTF.

The V call is TRBV28, the J call TRBJ2-4; TRBD2 matches at 13 bases. Germline values: CDR1 MDHEN, CDR2 SYDVKM. J lost 9 bases, V lost 4 bases, and 6 bases had no gene match. The CDR3 runs 15 residues. Here the CDR3 reads CASSWGLAGSGIQYF. The CDR3 region has the DNA TGTGCCAGCAGTTGGGGACTAGCGGGGTCGGGCATTCAGTACTTC.

The chain employs TRBV2 and TRBJ2-1; the D is unclear. CDR1 and CDR2 (germline): SNHLY, FYNNEI. Trimming cost V 1 base and J 4 bases, with 14 bases left between them. The CDR3 length is 16 residues. CDR3 nucleotide sequence: TGTGCCAGCAGTGAAGGTTCCAGAACTTTTTACAATGAGCAGTTCTTC. Translation: CASSEGSRTFYNEQFF.

For the CDR3, the DNA is TGTGCCTGGAGGATAGGGGGGGTAACTGAAGCTTTCTTT. This sequence encodes CAWRIGGVTEAFF. The gene calls are TRBV30 and TRBJ1-1, with D perhaps TRBD1 (6 bases). Deletions cut 3 bases from V and 5 bases from J, with 13 bases between. The CDR3 totals 13 residues. Looked up from germline, CDR1 is GTSNPN and CDR2 is SVGIG (reference sequence).

The CDR3 DNA follows: TGTGCCTGGAGTGTAAGCAGGGATGATTACAGGAATCAGCCCCAGCATTTT. This codes for CAWSVSRDDYRNQPQHF. The chain combines TRBV30 with TRBJ1-5, with D possibly being TRBD1 (5 bases). The germline gives CDR1 GTSNPN, CDR2 SVGIG (reference sequence). CDR3 length equals 17 residues. Trimming shortened V by 0 bases and J by 4 bases, and 19 bases separated the two germline ends. Complete variable domain (other parts from reference TRBV30 and TRBJ1-5): SQTIHQWPATLVQPVGSPLSLECTVEGTSNPNLYWYRQAAGRGLQLLFYSVGIGQISSEVPQNLSASRPQDRQFILSSKKLLLSDSGFYLCAWSVSRDDYRNQPQHFGDGTRLSIL.

This sequence joins TRBV5-8 and TRBJ1-1; a weak D match, TRBD1 (6 bases). This CDR3 comprises 15 residues. Trimming shortened V by 5 bases and J by 1 base, and 15 bases separated the two germline ends. In germline, CDR1 is SGHTS, CDR2 YDEGEE. As DNA, the CDR3 is TGTGCCAGCAGGAGCTTGGGGGCAGGGAACACTGAAGCTTTCTTT. Encoded protein: CASRSLGAGNTEAFF.

The chain recombines TRBV6-6 with TRBJ2-1, with unresolved D. V lost 4 bases and J lost 9, with 10 bases in between. The CDR3 length is 12 residues. Germline CDR1 is MNHNY and CDR2 is SVGAGI (reference sequence). The CDR3 reads CASSSRVIEQFF. The DNA for the CDR3 is TGTGCCAGCAGTTCCCGGGTCATTGAGCAGTTCTTC.